The source of this T cell receptor beta chain is a study of ipilimumab plus nivolumab after autologous stem cell transplantation (dated by TCRdb to about 2021). Study-wide context: Trial patients received a median of about 5 ipilimumab doses and 8 nivolumab doses. Patients in the trial were undergoing autologous transplant and had high-risk diffuse large B cell lymphoma, mature T cell lymphoma, or multiple myeloma. The DLBCL cohort included primary refractory and relapsed disease, with 18-month progression-free survival of about 86% and 27% respectively. More than 30 patients made up the trial's intent-to-treat population. Beyond this particular receptor, the publication reports: The authors concluded that combined checkpoint inhibition appeared tolerable when used as consolidation after transplant. The authors stated that profiles of the T cell receptor repertoire, regulatory T cell phenotype and gut microbiota provided a biologic rationale for studying this approach further.

Library creation used the immunoSEQ multiplex PCR assay. TCRdb took this table from immuneACCESS and kept in-frame rearrangements with V and J called. Such tables lack part of the clones; where checked against another copy, unresolved V genes explain under half of the gap, and the rest is unexplained. The sample contains about 16,000 clones, roughly four fifths of them found a single time. The biggest ten clones account for roughly 18% of the sample. Checkpoint therapy began 14 to 28 days after autologous transplant, with ipilimumab given at 1 mg/kg intravenously on day 1 of selected weeks. The nivolumab dose was 3 mg/kg intravenously, delivered on day 1 of weeks 1, 4, 7, 10, and every two weeks through week 26. This was a Phase Ib clinical trial that tested ipilimumab plus nivolumab, given as combined checkpoint inhibition, for consolidation following autologous stem cell transplantation. CDR1 and CDR2 (LNHDA, SQIVND) derive from the germline V gene (reference sequence). The germline V and J ends show losses of 3 bases and 8 bases respectively, and no gene match explains 7 bases of the junction. The CDR3 covers 14 residues, taking in both the cysteine and the phenylalanine. Only the CDR3 portion is preserved as DNA: 42 bases, with reading frame beginning at the first base.

This clone was seen a few times. Its antigen is currently not known. Base qualities are missing; no much larger clone stands one base away. This clonotype was sampled from a male donor with diffuse large B-cell lymphoma. Here the chain combines TRBV19 and TRBJ2-1; TRBD1 aligns with 7 central bases. Sequenced material: PBMCs, taken in a trial of ipilimumab plus nivolumab as post-transplant consolidation. The CDR3 here reads CASSILRGSDEQFF. The nucleotides read TGTGCCAGTAGTATCCTCAGGGGGAGCGATGAGCAGTTCTTC.